A selection of T cell receptor beta chains follows, all from one sample in a study of blood T cell repertoires in COVID-19. The data were produced by immunoSEQ multiplex PCR, yet TCRdb's version contains in-frame clones alone and is incomplete. Of approximately 70,000 clones in the sample, 88% were seen once. The sample taken for sequencing was peripheral blood. Every receptor here comes from a human donor in a cohort sampled during active COVID-19. Both conserved end residues are part of each CDR3. Fields, in order: D gene, J gene, V gene, clone size, CDR3 protein, CDR3 DNA. A D gene is named only where the DNA matches it firmly. Clone size, where shown, is once, few, many, or a class for clones that have expanded.

d_gene: .
j_gene: TRBJ2-5
v_gene: TRBV24-1
abundance: .
CDR3aa: CATSDPRGGRGKETQYF
CDR3nt: TGTGCCACCAGTGACCCGAGGGGGGGAAGAGGGAAAGAGACCCAGTACTTC

d_gene: .
j_gene: TRBJ1-1
v_gene: TRBV5-1
abundance: few
CDR3aa: CASSLQGANTEAFF
CDR3nt: TGCGCCAGCAGCTTGCAGGGTGCGAACACTGAAGCTTTCTTT

d_gene: .
j_gene: TRBJ2-2
v_gene: TRBV25-1
abundance: .
CDR3aa: CASSEEGRSRTGELFF
CDR3nt: TGTGCCAGCAGTGAGGAGGGCAGGAGCCGAACCGGGGAGCTGTTTTTT

d_gene: TRBD2
j_gene: TRBJ2-2
v_gene: TRBV12-5
abundance: .
CDR3aa: CASGLTTSGYTGELFF
CDR3nt: TGTGCTAGTGGTTTGACAACTAGCGGATACACCGGGGAGCTGTTTTTT

d_gene: .
j_gene: TRBJ2-2
v_gene: TRBV7-8
abundance: .
CDR3aa: CASSSDLYTGELFF
CDR3nt: TGTGCCAGCAGCTCAGACTTGTACACCGGGGAGCTGTTTTTT

d_gene: TRBD1
j_gene: TRBJ2-7
v_gene: TRBV7-9
abundance: .
CDR3aa: CATQTLQGAEQYF
CDR3nt: TGTGCCACCCAAACCTTACAGGGGGCCGAGCAGTACTTC

d_gene: .
j_gene: TRBJ1-1
v_gene: TRBV6-5
abundance: .
CDR3aa: CATTGRGNTEAFF
CDR3nt: TGTGCCACCACAGGGAGAGGGAACACTGAAGCTTTCTTT

d_gene: TRBD1
j_gene: TRBJ2-1
v_gene: TRBV25-1
abundance: .
CDR3aa: CASSGQGRDEQFF
CDR3nt: TGTGCCAGCAGTGGACAGGGGAGAGATGAGCAGTTCTTC

d_gene: TRBD1
j_gene: TRBJ2-2
v_gene: TRBV11-3
abundance: .
CDR3aa: CASSPGQYTGELFF
CDR3nt: TGTGCCAGCAGCCCGGGACAGTACACCGGGGAGCTGTTTTTT

d_gene: TRBD1
j_gene: TRBJ2-2
v_gene: TRBV10-1
abundance: .
CDR3aa: CASSRTGAGELFF
CDR3nt: TGCGCCAGCAGCAGGACAGGGGCCGGGGAGCTGTTTTTT

d_gene: .
j_gene: TRBJ2-5
v_gene: TRBV9
abundance: .
CDR3aa: CASSVAMAGAETQYF
CDR3nt: TGTGCCAGCAGCGTAGCTATGGCAGGGGCTGAGACCCAGTACTTC

d_gene: TRBD2
j_gene: TRBJ2-3
v_gene: TRBV5-1
abundance: .
CDR3aa: CASSPGLADTDTQYF
CDR3nt: TGCGCCAGCAGCCCGGGACTAGCGGACACAGATACGCAGTATTTT

d_gene: TRBD1
j_gene: TRBJ2-3
v_gene: TRBV27
abundance: .
CDR3aa: CASRQGQAGTDTQYF
CDR3nt: TGTGCCAGCCGACAGGGACAAGCGGGCACAGATACGCAGTATTTT

d_gene: TRBD1
j_gene: TRBJ1-2
v_gene: TRBV30
abundance: .
CDR3aa: CAWSPGTEYGYTF
CDR3nt: TGTGCCTGGAGCCCAGGGACAGAATATGGCTACACCTTC

d_gene: .
j_gene: TRBJ1-1
v_gene: TRBV19
abundance: .
CDR3aa: CASSRGREGTEAFF
CDR3nt: TGTGCCAGTAGTCGGGGGAGGGAGGGCACTGAAGCTTTCTTT

d_gene: TRBD2
j_gene: TRBJ2-1
v_gene: TRBV27
abundance: .
CDR3aa: CASSSGRGYNEQFF
CDR3nt: TGTGCCAGTTCTAGCGGGAGAGGGTACAATGAGCAGTTCTTC

d_gene: TRBD1
j_gene: TRBJ2-5
v_gene: TRBV7-2
abundance: .
CDR3aa: CASSLMGQGIGQETQYF
CDR3nt: TGTGCCAGCAGCTTAATGGGACAGGGGATTGGCCAAGAGACCCAGTACTTC

d_gene: .
j_gene: TRBJ1-1
v_gene: TRBV4-1
abundance: .
CDR3aa: CASSGGGGGTEAFF
CDR3nt: TGCGCCAGCAGCGGTGGAGGGGGGGGTACTGAAGCTTTCTTT

d_gene: TRBD1
j_gene: TRBJ2-6
v_gene: TRBV7-9
abundance: .
CDR3aa: CASSAGQGSAGANVLTF
CDR3nt: TGTGCCAGCAGCGCGGGACAGGGTAGCGCTGGGGCCAACGTCCTGACTTTC

d_gene: .
j_gene: TRBJ1-1
v_gene: TRBV6-5
abundance: .
CDR3aa: CASSREWGNTEAFF
CDR3nt: TGTGCCAGCAGTCGGGAGTGGGGGAACACTGAAGCTTTCTTT

d_gene: .
j_gene: TRBJ2-2
v_gene: TRBV24-1
abundance: .
CDR3aa: CATSPPGLDTGELFF
CDR3nt: TGTGCCACCAGTCCCCCCGGGTTGGACACCGGGGAGCTGTTTTTT

d_gene: TRBD2
j_gene: TRBJ2-1
v_gene: TRBV6-2/TRBV6-3
abundance: .
CDR3aa: CASSYRLAGGDNEQFF
CDR3nt: TGTGCCAGCAGTTACCGACTAGCGGGAGGAGATAATGAGCAGTTCTTC

d_gene: TRBD2
j_gene: TRBJ2-3
v_gene: TRBV4-2
abundance: .
CDR3aa: CASSQVGLAEDTQYF
CDR3nt: TGTGCCAGCAGCCAAGTGGGACTAGCGGAAGATACGCAGTATTTT

d_gene: .
j_gene: TRBJ2-3
v_gene: TRBV27
abundance: .
CDR3aa: CASSLQGQGTDTQYF
CDR3nt: TGTGCCAGCAGTTTACAGGGGCAGGGCACAGATACGCAGTATTTT